The following is a TCR beta chain sequence with its context. Its cognate antigen is unknown. This entry comes from a study of shared clonotypes between healthy human individuals. Assay: immunoSEQ multiplex PCR; the TCRdb copy retains only in-frame clones and omits some. Seen here are 2 million to 3 million clones, roughly 93% observed once, and the top ten hold 0.36%. The CDR3 is 17 residues long. Germline-derived CDR1 and CDR2 are SEHNR and FQNEAQ (reference sequence). V dropped 2 bases and J dropped 4; count of bases not matched to a gene: 10. Broader study findings: There were few donors, and this limited the genetic and exposure-history diversity represented.

The rearrangement joins TRBV7-9 to TRBJ2-1; 8 nucleotides align to TRBD2. This clonotype was sampled from a man younger than 35 in good health. Some clones in this sample may be carry-over from other donors' samples. The specimen sequenced was naive CD4+ T cells from PBMCs. Indicated subset: CD45RA+ positively selected. This CDR3 reads CASSLTGRAEGYNEQFF. The DNA of the CDR3 is TGTGCCAGCAGCTTAACCGGGAGGGCCGAGGGGTACAATGAGCAGTTCTTC.